The 13 T cell receptor beta chains presented below share a single source sample, sequenced in a study of blood T cells in healthy people across ages. Through a sample-barcoded 5' primer and a J-beta primer mix, a second PCR was run for roughly 7 to 11 cycles. TCRdb independently ran MiXCR on the 5' RACE reads; one entry per CDR3 protein. The sample gives approximately 880,000 distinct CDR3 sequences, approximately 49% of which show up once; around an eighth is in the top ten. Sequenced sample: blood. The receptors here all came from a man aged 30 to 39 in good health.

At least ten counts were recorded for this clonotype. The gene calls are TRBV10-3 and TRBJ2-1, with 7 bases matching TRBD1. The CDR3 has 15 residues. Per the germline V gene, CDR1 is ENHRY and CDR2 is SYGVKD. The junction had 7 bases not matched to a gene; V was cut back by 0 bases and J by 8 bases. The CDR3 sequence is CAISESMDRSHEQFF. DNA for the CDR3: TGTGCCATCAGTGAGTCGATGGACAGGTCTCATGAGCAGTTCTTC.

This sequence joins TRBV3-1 and TRBJ2-3; weak D call: TRBD2 (5 bases). Germline CDR1 LGHDT, CDR2 YNNKEL (reference sequence). This CDR3 is 17 amino acids long. Trimming removed 1 base at V and 5 bases at J, with 19 bases between. The CDR3 DNA is TGTGCCAGCAGCCAAGGCAATAGGAACCCTCGGGGAGATACGCAGTATTTT. Translation gives CASSQGNRNPRGDTQYF.

V usage is TRBV12-3 or TRBV12-4 and J usage is TRBJ2-3; weak D call: TRBD1 (6 bases). Trimming shortened V by 6 bases and J by 4 bases, and 14 bases separated the two germline ends. CDR3 size: 14 residues. CDR3 amino acids: CASRRTQGPDTQYF. For the CDR3, the DNA is TGTGCCAGCAGACGCACCCAGGGGCCAGATACGCAGTATTTT.

Remarks on this clonotype: At one end the junction does not follow the germline gene, possibly because of a read error. The chain links TRBV7-9 to TRBJ2-5, with D unresolved. Per the germline V gene, CDR1 is SEHNR and CDR2 is FQNEAQ (reference sequence). The CDR3 loop spans 15 amino acids. The CDR3 nucleotides are TGTGCCAGCAGCTGTTCTGGGTCGTACCAGGAGACCCAGTACTTC. Translation: CASSCSGSYQETQYF.

V usage is TRBV12-3 or TRBV12-4 and J usage is TRBJ2-2, with D perhaps matching TRBD2 (7 bases). Deletions cut 4 bases from V and 6 bases from J, with 21 bases between. The CDR3 consists of 17 residues. CDR3 protein: CASSSLTGGLPPGELFF. CDR3 DNA: TGTGCCAGCAGTTCCCTGACGGGGGGCCTCCCACCCGGGGAGCTGTTTTTT.

This clonotype was seen a few times. This chain connects TRBV20-1 to TRBJ1-5; 7 nucleotides match TRBD1. Losses at the gene ends were 6 bases for V and 3 bases for J; bases not matched to a gene: 8. Germline V lookup: CDR1 DFQATT, CDR2 SNEGSKA (reference sequence). The CDR3 contains 14 residues. The CDR3 spells CSAPTGSNNQPQHF. The CDR3 DNA reads as TGCAGTGCCCCGACAGGGTCCAACAATCAGCCCCAGCATTTT.

This chain connects TRBV6-1 to TRBJ1-2, with a possible D match to TRBD1 (5 bases). V gave up 6 bases and J gave up 10 bases, with 9 bases separating them. Germline CDR1 reads MNHNS; CDR2 reads SASEGT. The CDR3 is 10 amino acids. The DNA of the CDR3 is TGTGCCAGCAGGCTCAGGGACTACACCTTC. It translates to CASRLRDYTF.

This clonotype was seen a few times. The chain links TRBV27 to TRBJ2-3; no firm D call. Trimming shortened V by 0 bases and J by 2 bases, and 12 bases separated the two germline ends. The CDR3 loop spans 16 amino acids. Germline loops: CDR1 MNHEY, CDR2 SMNVEV (reference sequence). Here the CDR3 reads CASSLSRTTITDTQYF. In nucleotides, the CDR3 is TGTGCCAGCAGTTTATCGCGGACCACGATCACAGATACGCAGTATTTT.

The chain uses TRBV5-4 and TRBJ2-1, with 7 bases matching TRBD1. CDR1 is SGHNT, CDR2 YYREEE, per germline (reference sequence). The CDR3 runs to 16 residues. Trimming at V came to 3 bases and at J to 2 bases, leaving 8 bases not matched to a gene. CDR3 in amino acids: CASSSATGRTYNEQFF. The CDR3 nucleotides read TGTGCCAGCAGCTCAGCGACAGGGCGGACCTACAATGAGCAGTTCTTC.

The chain is built from TRBV9 and TRBJ2-1; 10 bases align to TRBD2. Germline V gives CDR1 SGDLS, CDR2 YYNGEE. With 0 bases clipped from V and 4 bases from J, the junction kept 4 bases outside the gene matches. This CDR3 has 16 amino acids. The CDR3 protein is CASSVGGTSDYNEQFF. The DNA of the CDR3 is TGTGCCAGCAGCGTAGGGGGGACTAGCGATTACAATGAGCAGTTCTTC.

This clonotype was counted ten times or more. The chain uses TRBV10-3 and TRBJ2-7; D may be TRBD2 (5 bases). V gave up 11 bases and J gave up 5 bases, with 19 bases separating them. The CDR3 sequence is 13 residues long. Germline CDR1 and CDR2: ENHRY and SYGVKD. CDR3 coding DNA: TGTGCCGGAGGCGGCCATAAAGCCCACGAGCAGTACTTC. Its protein is CAGGGHKAHEQYF.

The chain links TRBV30 to TRBJ2-3, with 11 bases matching TRBD2. Per the germline V gene, CDR1 is GTSNPN and CDR2 is SVGIG (reference sequence). Trimming at V came to 3 bases and at J to 2 bases, leaving 10 bases not matched to a gene. The CDR3 totals 17 residues. The DNA of the CDR3 is TGTGCCTGGAGCCTTACTAGCGGGGGCCGGTTCACAGATACGCAGTATTTT. Translated: CAWSLTSGGRFTDTQYF.

The V gene is TRBV4-3, the J gene TRBJ2-7; D is undetermined. Trimming cost V 0 bases and J 4 bases, with 13 bases left between them. The CDR3 length is 15 residues. Germline CDR1 reads LGHNA; CDR2 reads YSLEER. The CDR3 protein is CASSQESRSGYEQYF. The CDR3 DNA is TGCGCCAGCAGCCAAGAATCCAGGTCGGGTTACGAGCAGTACTTC.